These 29 T cell receptor beta chains came from one sample sequenced in a study of T-cell memory formation after mild COVID-19. TCRdb analysed the 5' RACE reads with MiXCR anew, one entry per CDR3 protein. This sample has approximately 260,000 distinct CDR3 sequences, with over 15% found just once. What was sequenced was PBMCs or a T cell subset sorted from them (not recorded which). These receptors originate from a man aged 18 to 29 who had mild COVID-19 (a few samples of this study predate the infection). Cell type and time point are not known.

V and J are TRBV7-2 and TRBJ2-3; 9 bases are a match to TRBD1. The CDR3 extends over 16 amino acids. Germline-derived CDR1 and CDR2 are SGHTA and FQGNSA. V lost 3 bases and J lost 11; bases outside the gene matches: 15. This chain's CDR3 is CASSFITGGEGIGQYF. The DNA of the CDR3 is TGTGCCAGCAGCTTTATTACAGGGGGCGAGGGAATTGGGCAGTATTTT.

In its sample, this clonotype was seen a few times. The chain links TRBV7-3 to TRBJ2-1; D is uncertain. Trimming removed 2 bases at V and 10 bases at J, with 9 bases between. The CDR3 runs to 12 residues. The germline CDR1 and CDR2 sequences are SGHTA and FQGTGA. The CDR3: CASSLGEGEQFF. Here the CDR3 DNA reads TGTGCCAGCAGCTTAGGCGAAGGGGAGCAGTTCTTC.

The rearrangement uses TRBV7-2 and TRBJ2-7, with D hard to call. Germline lookup yields CDR1 SGHTA and CDR2 FQGNSA. With 3 bases removed from V and 2 bases from J, the gap between germline ends came to 14 bases. The CDR3 length is 15 residues. CDR3 loop: CASSLGWSETYEQYF. CDR3 nucleotide sequence: TGTGCCAGCAGCTTGGGCTGGTCGGAGACCTACGAGCAGTACTTC.

This clonotype was seen only a few times. This chain links TRBV5-8 with TRBJ1-1; D unclear. Germline values: CDR1 SGHTS, CDR2 YDEGEE. CDR3 size: 15 residues. Trimming took off 1 base at V and 0 bases at J, with 10 bases between the two ends. CDR3 sequence: CASSLSQIMNTEAFF. The CDR3 bases are TGTGCCAGCAGCTTGAGCCAGATTATGAACACTGAAGCTTTCTTT.

This clonotype was seen more than once but under ten times. V and J are TRBV4-2 and TRBJ2-4, with D unclear. This CDR3 spans 14 amino acids. CDR1 and CDR2 (germline): LGHNA, YNFKEQ. Trimming pared 0 bases from V and 6 bases from J, leaving 9 bases between. The CDR3 nucleotides are TGTGCCAGCAGCCAAGATCGGGTCGGAAACATTCAGTACTTC. Encoded protein: CASSQDRVGNIQYF.

The chain couples TRBV4-2 to TRBJ2-7; tentatively, D is TRBD2 (5 bases). In germline, CDR1 is LGHNA, CDR2 YNFKEQ. The CDR3 runs to 14 residues. The V end lost 0 bases, the J end lost 5 bases, and 11 bases lay between the germline ends. The CDR3 spells CASSQDRRADEQYF. In DNA form, the CDR3 reads TGTGCCAGCAGCCAAGATAGGAGAGCGGACGAGCAGTACTTC.

The chain employs TRBV7-8 and TRBJ2-3; D may be TRBD1 (5 bases). CDR1 SGHVS and CDR2 FQNEAQ come from the germline V gene. V dropped 5 bases and J dropped 0 bases, with 18 bases sitting between them. CDR3 length: 17 residues. The CDR3 DNA reads TGTGCCAGCAGCCGCTGGGGCCGGAGCCTTAGCACAGATACGCAGTATTTT. Its translation: CASSRWGRSLSTDTQYF.

This clonotype was counted many times. V is TRBV3-1 and J is TRBJ1-1; 7 nucleotides match TRBD1. The germline V gene has CDR1 LGHDT and CDR2 YNNKEL (reference sequence). The CDR3 runs to 15 residues. V was pared by 1 base and J by 6 bases, with 8 bases of the junction left unmatched. CDR3 sequence (DNA): TGTGCCAGCAGCCAAGTGAGACAGGGTACCCCTGAAGCTTTCTTT. This encodes CASSQVRQGTPEAFF.

The V and J genes are TRBV5-1 and TRBJ2-1; D is perhaps TRBD2 (6 bases). Germline CDR1 reads SGHRS; CDR2 reads YFSETQ. The CDR3 totals 15 residues. Trimming took off 0 bases at V and 9 bases at J, with 16 bases between the two ends. For the CDR3, the DNA is TGCGCCAGCAGCTTGGGAGGGTTTGCGGGGAGTGAGCAGTTCTTC. Translating gives CASSLGGFAGSEQFF.

This clonotype was recorded a few times. This chain connects TRBV4-2 to TRBJ1-5; the D gene is possibly TRBD1 (6 bases). The CDR3 runs to 17 residues. Germline-derived CDR1 and CDR2 are LGHNA and YNFKEQ. Between the trimmed V and J ends, which lost 5 bases and 6 bases, there was a span of 23 bases. The CDR3 protein is CASSIGGLREYGQPQHF. In DNA, the CDR3 is TGTGCCAGCAGCATAGGGGGATTGAGGGAGTACGGTCAGCCCCAGCATTTT.

The rearrangement uses TRBV29-1 and TRBJ2-1; no reliable D call. Trimming took off 3 bases at V and 4 bases at J, with 13 bases between the two ends. The V gene's germline CDR1 is SQVTM and CDR2 ANQGSEA. The CDR3 runs to 14 residues. Written as DNA, the CDR3 is TGCAGCGTTGAGACTCACCCCCTATACAATGAGCAGTTCTTC. The encoded protein is CSVETHPLYNEQFF.

The chain links TRBV4-3 to TRBJ2-2, with D unresolved. Germline lookup yields CDR1 LGHNA and CDR2 YSLEER. There are 14 residues in the CDR3. V lost 0 bases and J 3 bases, leaving 5 bases between the germline ends. The chain's CDR3 is CASSQEGYTGELFF. CDR3 in DNA: TGCGCCAGCAGCCAAGAAGGATACACCGGGGAGCTGTTTTTT.

This clonotype was seen more than once but under ten times. The chain is built from TRBV12-3 or TRBV12-4 and TRBJ1-4; D is uncertain. Between the trimmed V and J ends, which lost 3 bases and 7 bases, there was a span of 18 bases. CDR3 length: 16 amino acids. CDR3 residues: CASSFFGGLLGEKLFF. For the CDR3, the DNA is TGTGCCAGCAGTTTCTTTGGAGGGCTGTTAGGTGAAAAACTGTTTTTT.

This clonotype was seen more than once but under ten times. The chain combines TRBV7-3 with TRBJ1-1, with 9 bases identical to TRBD1. Trimming cost V 4 bases and J 5 bases; bases outside gene matches: 11. The CDR3 is 16 residues long. Germline V gives CDR1 SGHTA, CDR2 FQGTGA. The DNA for the CDR3 is TGTGCCAGCAGCTCAGCGCCGGGACAGGGATTAACTGAAGCTTTCTTT. It specifies CASSSAPGQGLTEAFF.

This clonotype occurred a few times. This chain connects TRBV5-1 to TRBJ2-1; D gene unclear. Germline V gives CDR1 SGHRS, CDR2 YFSETQ. The V gene lost 0 bases and the J gene lost 8 bases, with 9 bases spanning the gap. The CDR3 extends over 13 amino acids. The CDR3 sequence: CASSLEGTDEQFF. CDR3 DNA: TGCGCCAGCAGCTTGGAGGGAACCGATGAGCAGTTCTTC.

The chain carries TRBV7-3 and TRBJ2-2; D is perhaps TRBD1 (5 bases). CDR1 SGHTA and CDR2 FQGTGA come from the germline V gene. Deletions cut 4 bases from V and 4 bases from J, with 10 bases between. The CDR3 covers 14 residues. The CDR3 DNA reads as TGTGCCAGCAGCTCCAGGACAAGCACCGGGGAGCTGTTTTTT. Amino acids: CASSSRTSTGELFF. The whole variable domain, filled in from reference TRBV7-3 and TRBJ2-2, reads GAGVSQTPSNKVTEKGKYVELRCDPISGHTALYWYRQSLGQGPEFLIYFQGTGAADDSGLPNDRFFAVRPEGSVSTLKIQRTERGDSAVYLCASSSRTSTGELFFGEGSRLTVL.

The V and J genes are TRBV2 and TRBJ1-5, with 8 bases lining up with TRBD1. The CDR3 contains 14 residues. V dropped 5 bases and J dropped 9; count of bases not matched to a gene: 9. Germline CDR1 is SNHLY and CDR2 is FYNNEI. CDR3: CASSSDRGDRPQHF. CDR3 bases: TGTGCCAGCAGTTCCGACAGGGGTGATAGGCCCCAGCATTTT.

The table lists this clonotype with many counts. V usage is TRBV7-9 and J usage is TRBJ2-3; the match to TRBD1 covers 8 bases. Trimming cost V 4 bases and J 1 base; bases outside gene matches: 4. Germline CDR1 reads SEHNR; CDR2 reads FQNEAQ (reference sequence). The CDR3 has 15 residues. Here the CDR3 reads CASSSGQGGTDTQYF. CDR3 DNA sequence: TGTGCCAGCAGCTCCGGACAGGGAGGCACAGATACGCAGTATTTT.

This clonotype was seen more than once but under ten times. The V and J genes are TRBV20-1 and TRBJ2-1; D is undetermined. Trimming pared 1 base from V and 0 bases from J, leaving 10 bases between. The length of the CDR3 is 15 residues. In germline, CDR1 is DFQATT, CDR2 SNEGSKA (reference sequence). This CDR3 is CSARGALNSYNEQFF. The CDR3 nucleotides are TGCAGTGCTAGAGGAGCTCTCAACTCCTACAATGAGCAGTTCTTC.

V gene TRBV12-3 or TRBV12-4 combines with J gene TRBJ2-7; the D gene is possibly TRBD1 (6 bases). Trimming stripped 1 base from V and 0 bases from J, with 10 bases between. The CDR3 length is 15 residues. The CDR3: CASSLGGLGSYEQYF. CDR3 nucleotides: TGTGCCAGCAGTTTAGGGGGGCTTGGCTCCTACGAGCAGTACTTC.

Ten or more counts support this clonotype. V and J are TRBV3-1 and TRBJ1-1; D uncertain. Trimming left V 1 base short and J 1 base short, with 10 bases between. Germline V gene sequence: CDR1 LGHDT, CDR2 YNNKEL (reference sequence). The CDR3 sequence is 15 residues long. This CDR3 is CASSQGGGRNTEAFF. The CDR3 nucleotides read TGTGCCAGCAGCCAAGGAGGCGGGAGGAACACTGAAGCTTTCTTT.

This clonotype was seen more than once but under ten times. This chain joins TRBV7-3 and TRBJ2-2; the D gene is possibly TRBD2 (7 bases). The ends were cut back, 2 bases at V and 3 bases at J, with 10 bases in the middle. The CDR3 spans 15 residues. Germline CDR1 reads SGHTA; CDR2 reads FQGTGA. In DNA, the CDR3 is TGTGCCAGCAGCTTATCGGGGGGCCACACCGGGGAGCTGTTTTTT. As protein: CASSLSGGHTGELFF.

The chain uses TRBV3-1 and TRBJ2-5; D not resolved. The CDR3 is 13 residues long. Germline loops: CDR1 LGHDT, CDR2 YNNKEL (reference sequence). V was trimmed by 4 bases and J by 5 bases, leaving 11 bases between them. The CDR3 spells CASSRRPPETQYF. The CDR3 DNA reads as TGTGCCAGCAGCCGTCGCCCGCCCGAGACCCAGTACTTC.

The gene calls are TRBV24-1 and TRBJ2-3; 8 bases are shared with TRBD1. Trimming removed 0 bases from V and 5 bases from J; junction bases left unmatched: 9. The CDR3 sequence is 17 residues long. Germline V lookup: CDR1 KGHDR, CDR2 SFDVKD. For the CDR3, the DNA is TGTGCCACCAGTGATTTGGGACAGGGCCTTTATGGAGATACGCAGTATTTT. Translated: CATSDLGQGLYGDTQYF.

This clonotype showed up just a few times. V usage is TRBV7-9 and J usage is TRBJ2-1; D unclear. This CDR3 has 10 amino acids. Between the trimmed V and J ends, which lost 6 bases and 7 bases, there was a span of 4 bases. Germline CDR1 SEHNR, CDR2 FQNEAQ (reference sequence). CDR3 region: CASSANEQFF. CDR3 DNA sequence: TGTGCCAGCAGTGCTAATGAGCAGTTCTTC. Combining the CDR3 with reference TRBV7-9 and TRBJ2-1 gives the whole variable domain DTGVSQNPRHKITKRGQNVTFRCDPISEHNRLYWYRQTLGQGPEFLTYFQNEAQLEKSRLLSDRFSAERPKGSFSTLEIQRTEQGDSAMYLCASSANEQFFGPGTRLTVL.

This clonotype was seen a handful of times. The chain uses TRBV12-3 or TRBV12-4 and TRBJ2-7; D gene unclear. The CDR3 is 15 amino acids. V lost 5 bases to trimming and J lost 3 bases, with 17 bases between them. CDR3 sequence: CASSPRFGGNYEQYF. DNA for the CDR3: TGTGCCAGCAGTCCCCGATTTGGTGGAAACTACGAGCAGTACTTC.

This clonotype was seen only a few times. The V gene is TRBV18, the J gene TRBJ1-1, with 8 positions matching TRBD1. The junction had 7 bases not matched to a gene; V was cut back by 4 bases and J by 3 bases. The CDR3 consists of 15 residues. The germline V gene encodes CDR1 KGHSH and CDR2 LQKENI. The CDR3 sequence is CASSQTQGVDTEAFF. The CDR3 DNA reads TGTGCCAGCTCACAAACACAGGGGGTGGACACTGAAGCTTTCTTT.

The rearrangement joins TRBV5-1 to TRBJ1-2; D perhaps matches TRBD1 (6 bases). Germline V gene data show CDR1 as SGHRS and CDR2 as YFSETQ. The CDR3 runs to 12 residues. Trimming stripped 4 bases from V and 7 bases from J, with 11 bases between. This chain's CDR3 is CASSPGVGGYTF. The CDR3 coding sequence is TGCGCCAGCAGCCCAGGGGTCGGTGGCTACACCTTC.

Comment on this clonotype: One junction end does not reproduce the germline sequence, and a read error may be involved. CDR3 loop: CASSQGVWGEPEAFF. CDR3 bases: TGTGCTAGCAGCCAAGGGGTGTGGGGGGAGCCTGAAGCTTTCTTT. The V call is TRBV3-1, the J call TRBJ1-1; TRBD1 might be the D (5 bases). The CDR3 runs to 15 residues. CDR1 LGHDT and CDR2 YNNKEL come from the germline V gene (reference sequence).